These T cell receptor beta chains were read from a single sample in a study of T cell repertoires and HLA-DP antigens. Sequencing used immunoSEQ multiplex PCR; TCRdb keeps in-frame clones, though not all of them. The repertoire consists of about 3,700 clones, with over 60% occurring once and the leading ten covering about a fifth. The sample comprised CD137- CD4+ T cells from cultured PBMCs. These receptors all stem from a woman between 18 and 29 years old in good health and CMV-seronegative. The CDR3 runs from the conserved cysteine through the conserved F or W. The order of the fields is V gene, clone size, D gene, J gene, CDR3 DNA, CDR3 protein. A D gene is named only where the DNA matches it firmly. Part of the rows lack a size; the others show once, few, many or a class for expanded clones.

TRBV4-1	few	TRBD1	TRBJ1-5	TGCGCCAGCAGCCAAGAAGGACAGGGGAGCCATCAGCCCCAGCATTTT	CASSQEGQGSHQPQHF
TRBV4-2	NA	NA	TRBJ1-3	TGTGCCAGCAGCCAAGGGGTCTCTGGAAACACCATATATTTT	CASSQGVSGNTIYF
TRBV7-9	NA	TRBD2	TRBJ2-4	TGTGCCAGCCTTGGGACTAGCGACCTAGCCAAAAACATTCAGTACTTC	CASLGTSDLAKNIQYF
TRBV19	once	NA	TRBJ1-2	TGTGCCAGTAGTAACCCCTCCCCGACAGAGAACTATGGCTACACCTTC	CASSNPSPTENYGYTF
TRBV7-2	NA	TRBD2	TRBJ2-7	TGTGCCAGCAGCAAAAGTAGCGGGAGCTACGAGCAGTACTTC	CASSKSSGSYEQYF
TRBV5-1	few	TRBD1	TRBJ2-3	TGCGCCAGCAGCTTGGTAGGGGGCCGCGTGAAAGATACGCAGTATTTT	CASSLVGGRVKDTQYF
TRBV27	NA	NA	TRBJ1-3	TGTGCCAGCAGTTTTACTGCGGCAGGGTCTCCTGGAAACACCATATATTTT	CASSFTAAGSPGNTIYF
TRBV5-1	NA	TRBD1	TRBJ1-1	TGCGCCAGCAGCTTGCGAGTCTTGAGGCCGACAGGGGTCAACACTGAAGCTTTCTTT	CASSLRVLRPTGVNTEAFF
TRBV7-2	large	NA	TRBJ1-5	TGTGCCAGCAGCTTCCCGGGGGCCAATCAGCCCCAGCATTTT	CASSFPGANQPQHF
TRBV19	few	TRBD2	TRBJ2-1	TGTGCCAGTAGTATGCTCCGTAGCGGGGCCTCCTACAATGAGCAGTTCTTC	CASSMLRSGASYNEQFF
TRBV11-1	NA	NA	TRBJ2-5	TGTGCCAGCAGCCCTGAGGCGCGAGAGACCCAGTACTTC	CASSPEARETQYF
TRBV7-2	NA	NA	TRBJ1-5	TGTGCCAGCAGCTTAGTTTGGCATCAGCCCCAGCATTTT	CASSLVWHQPQHF
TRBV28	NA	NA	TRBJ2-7	TGTGCCAGCAGCCCTCGAACAGGCGAGCAGTACTTC	CASSPRTGEQYF
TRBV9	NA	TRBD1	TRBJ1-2	TGTGCCAGCAGCACGACAGGGGCCCTTAACTATGGCTACACCTTC	CASSTTGALNYGYTF
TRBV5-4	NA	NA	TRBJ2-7	TGTGCCAGCAGCTTCCCGGGACGAGGCAACGAGCAGTACTTC	CASSFPGRGNEQYF
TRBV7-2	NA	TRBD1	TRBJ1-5	TGTGCCAGCAGCTCAAAAGACAGGGGCAATAGCAATCAGCCCCAGCATTTT	CASSSKDRGNSNQPQHF
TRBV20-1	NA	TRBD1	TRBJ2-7	TGCTGGACAGGGAAACCCTACGAGCAGTACTTC	CWTGKPYEQYF
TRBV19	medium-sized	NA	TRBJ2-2	TGTGCCAGTAGACAAACCGGCACCGGGGAGCTGTTTTTT	CASRQTGTGELFF
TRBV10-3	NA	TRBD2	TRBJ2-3	TGTGCCATCCGGGCTAGCGGGGGGAGCACAGATACGCAGTATTTT	CAIRASGGSTDTQYF
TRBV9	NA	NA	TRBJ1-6	TGTGCCAGCAGCGTAGCTCCAGGGGCTAAGAATTCACCCCTCCACTTT	CASSVAPGAKNSPLHF
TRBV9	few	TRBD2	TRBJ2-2	TGTGCCAGCAGCGCCGGACTAGCGGGAGTAACCGGGGAGCTGTTTTTT	CASSAGLAGVTGELFF
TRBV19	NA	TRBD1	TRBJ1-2	TGTGCCAGTAGTATTGCAGGGGGAAGCGGCTACACCTTC	CASSIAGGSGYTF
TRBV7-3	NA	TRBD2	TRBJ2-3	TGTGCCAGCAGCTTAACTCCTAGCGGGGGTGGGTTGGATACGCAGTATTTT	CASSLTPSGGGLDTQYF
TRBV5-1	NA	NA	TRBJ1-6	TGCGCCAGCAGCTTGGGTGACAGTAATTCACCCCTCCACTTT	CASSLGDSNSPLHF
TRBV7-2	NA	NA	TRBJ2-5	TGTGCCAGCAGCCCCCAGGGTGCGGGGCTCGAGACCCAGTACTTC	CASSPQGAGLETQYF
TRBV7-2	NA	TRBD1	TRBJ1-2	TGTGCCAGCAAAGGAAGAGTGGGTGGGACAGGGGGCATCGGCTATGGCTACACCTTC	CASKGRVGGTGGIGYGYTF
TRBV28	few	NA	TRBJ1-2	TGTGCCAGCAGTTTCATTGGGCAGAACTATGGCTACACCTTC	CASSFIGQNYGYTF
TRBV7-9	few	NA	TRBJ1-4	TGTGCCAGCAGCTTAGTGCGGCCTCTGGGGGAAAAACTGTTTTTT	CASSLVRPLGEKLFF
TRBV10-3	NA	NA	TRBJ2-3	TGTGCCATCAGTGATGGCCTCACGGATACGCAGTATTTT	CAISDGLTDTQYF
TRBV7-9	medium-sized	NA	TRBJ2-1	TGTGCCAGCAGCTGGGGGGACCGGGACATATACAATGAGCAGTTCTTC	CASSWGDRDIYNEQFF
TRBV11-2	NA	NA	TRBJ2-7	TGTGCCAGCAGCCCTCGAACAGGCGAGCAGTACTTC	CASSPRTGEQYF
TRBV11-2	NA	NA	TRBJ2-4	TGTGCCAGCAGCTTTGGGGGACGGGTAAAAAACATTCAGTACTTC	CASSFGGRVKNIQYF
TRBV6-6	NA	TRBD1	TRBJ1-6	TGTGCCAGCAGAAAGACAGGGAGTAATTCACCCCTCCACTTT	CASRKTGSNSPLHF
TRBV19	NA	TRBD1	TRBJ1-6	TGTGCCAGTAGTACCGACAGGGTATGGAATTCACCCCTCCACTTT	CASSTDRVWNSPLHF
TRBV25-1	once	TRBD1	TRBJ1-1	TGTGCCAGCAGTGAACACAGGGGTTCTAAAGCTTTCTTT	CASSEHRGSKAFF
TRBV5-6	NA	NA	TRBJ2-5	TGTGCCAGCAGCTCTGACATAAGCCAAGAGACCCAGTACTTC	CASSSDISQETQYF
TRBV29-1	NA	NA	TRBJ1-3	TGCAGCGTTGAGGGGACAACTGGAAACACCATATATTTT	CSVEGTTGNTIYF
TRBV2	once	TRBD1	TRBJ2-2	TGTGCCAGCCGTGACAGGGTCAGCACCGGGGAGCTGTTTTTT	CASRDRVSTGELFF
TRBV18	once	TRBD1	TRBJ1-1	TGTGCCAGCTTCCAGGGGGCTGGTACTGAAGCTTTCTTT	CASFQGAGTEAFF
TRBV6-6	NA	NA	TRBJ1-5	TGTGCCAGCAGTTACGCGCAGGCGAATCAGCCCCAGCATTTT	CASSYAQANQPQHF
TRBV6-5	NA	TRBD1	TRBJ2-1	TGTGCCAGCAGTTACTCCGGGACAGGGTACAATGAGCAGTTCTTC	CASSYSGTGYNEQFF
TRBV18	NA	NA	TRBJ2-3	TGTGCCAGCTCACCTACCGGAGGGTTCACAGATACGCAGTATTTT	CASSPTGGFTDTQYF
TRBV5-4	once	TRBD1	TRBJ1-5	TGTGCCAGCAGCCTCGGACAGGGCGGAAATCAGCCCCAGCATTTT	CASSLGQGGNQPQHF
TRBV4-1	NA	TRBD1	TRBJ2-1	TGCGCCAGCAGCCAAGACCCTGGGACAGGGCGAAATGAGCAGTTCTTC	CASSQDPGTGRNEQFF
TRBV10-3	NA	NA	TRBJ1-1	TGTGCCACCAGCCCCAGGGAAAGTACTGAAGCTTTCTTT	CATSPRESTEAFF
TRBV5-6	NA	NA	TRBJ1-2	TGTGCCAGCAGGCCGGGGGTCTACTATGGCTACACCTTC	CASRPGVYYGYTF
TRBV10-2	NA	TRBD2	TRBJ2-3	TGCGCCAGCAGTGAGGCCCTAGCGGGGGGGCCAAGAACAGATACGCAGTATTTT	CASSEALAGGPRTDTQYF